The text below deals with one TCR beta chain. As yet, its antigen is unknown. This sample is drawn from a study of monozygotic twins with inflammatory bowel disease. Study conclusions and caveats: Support for a single strong signal or clonotype associated with IBD was absent. Comparison of concordant versus discordant twins revealed no difference in repertoire similarity, possibly due to limited power. IBD patients share fewer clonotypes with other people than healthy twins do, especially with disease activity.

The CDR3 covers 13 residues. Both the TCRalpha cDNA and the TCRbeta cDNA were taken through two nested PCRs, lasting about 16 and 10 cycles. TCRdb re-called the 5' RACE reads; one entry per CDR3 protein, DNA not given. The sample spans a few hundred thousand distinct CDR3 sequences; the ten largest clones claim 2.5% to 3%. The sample was blood. The gene calls are TRBV12-3 or TRBV12-4 and TRBJ1-3. The TCR sequence derives from a human donor with ulcerative colitis or Crohn's disease, or a healthy co-twin of an affected twin (not recorded which). The CDR3 loop reads CAWRRGSGNTIYF.